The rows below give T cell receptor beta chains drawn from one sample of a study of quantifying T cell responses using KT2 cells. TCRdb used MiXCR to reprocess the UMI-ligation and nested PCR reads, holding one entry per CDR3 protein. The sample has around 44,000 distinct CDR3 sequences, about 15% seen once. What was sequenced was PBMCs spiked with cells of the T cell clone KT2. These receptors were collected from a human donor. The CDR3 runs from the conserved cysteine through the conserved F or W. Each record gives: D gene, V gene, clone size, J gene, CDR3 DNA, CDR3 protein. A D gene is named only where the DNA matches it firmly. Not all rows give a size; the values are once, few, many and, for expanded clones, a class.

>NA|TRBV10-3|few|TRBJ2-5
TGTGCCATCAGTGCAAAACTAGACCCGGGTGAGACCCAGTACTTC
CAISAKLDPGETQYF
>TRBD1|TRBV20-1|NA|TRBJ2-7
TGCAGTGCAAATACAGGGGGCGGCGAGCAGTACTTC
CSANTGGGEQYF
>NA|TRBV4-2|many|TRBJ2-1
TGTGCCAGCAGCCAAGATGGGCCAGCAGTCAATGAGCAGTTCTTC
CASSQDGPAVNEQFF
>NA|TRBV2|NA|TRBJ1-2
TGTGCCAGCAGTGAATCCTTTACAGGAGCTAACTATGGCTACACCTTC
CASSESFTGANYGYTF
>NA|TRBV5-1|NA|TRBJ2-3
TGCGCCAGCAGCTTGTGGGCGGGGGCCACAGATACGCAGTATTTT
CASSLWAGATDTQYF
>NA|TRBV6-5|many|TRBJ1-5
TGTGCCACCTTCCATCAGCCCCAGCATTTT
CATFHQPQHF
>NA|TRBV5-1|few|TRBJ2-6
TGCGCCAGCAGCCCAGGGTCCTCTGGGGCCAACGTCCTGACTTTC
CASSPGSSGANVLTF
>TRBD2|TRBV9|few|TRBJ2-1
TGTGCCAGCAGCTACCGAGAACAGCGGGAGAGGGATAATGAGCAGTTCTTC
CASSYREQRERDNEQFF
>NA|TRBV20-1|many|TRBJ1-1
TGCAGTGCTAGTTACAAAGGGATGAACACTGAAGCTTTCTTT
CSASYKGMNTEAFF
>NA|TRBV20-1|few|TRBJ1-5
TGCAGTGCTGGGGGAGGCAATCAGCCCCAGCATTTT
CSAGGGNQPQHF
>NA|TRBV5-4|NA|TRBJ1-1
TGTGCCAGCAGCTTGGGGGGGCGGACTGAAGCTTTCTTT
CASSLGGRTEAFF
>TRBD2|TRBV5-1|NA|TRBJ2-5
TGCGCCAGCAGCTTGCGTTTATCCTCGGGGGGCCAAGAGACCCAGTACTTC
CASSLRLSSGGQETQYF
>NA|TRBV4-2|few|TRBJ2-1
TGTGCCAGCAGCGGCTCGCGGGAAAATAACAATGAGCAGTTCTTC
CASSGSRENNNEQFF
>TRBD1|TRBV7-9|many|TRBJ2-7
TGTGCCAGCAGCGAGACAGGGGACGAGCAGTACTTC
CASSETGDEQYF
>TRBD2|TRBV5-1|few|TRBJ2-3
TGCGCCAGGAAGCGGGGGACTAGCACAGATACGCAGTATTTT
CARKRGTSTDTQYF
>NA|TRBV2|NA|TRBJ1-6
TGTGCCAGCCATCAGGAGGTTGATTCACCCCTCCACTTT
CASHQEVDSPLHF